The 27 T cell receptor beta chains reported below all come from one sample, sequenced in a study of blood T cell repertoires in COVID-19. The assay was immunoSEQ multiplex PCR, and TCRdb's table has in-frame clones only and misses some. Here the sample spans about 60,000 clones, roughly four fifths being singletons. The sample was peripheral blood. All receptors derive from a man aged 55-75 years with acute or convalescent COVID-19.

CDR3 sequence: CASSDRDSPLHF. The CDR3 DNA sequence: TGTGCCAGCAGTGACCGGGATTCACCCCTCCACTTT. V usage is TRBV6-1 and J usage is TRBJ1-6; D is uncertain. The CDR3 runs to 12 residues. Germline lookup yields CDR1 MNHNS and CDR2 SASEGT. The V end was cut by 3 bases, the J end by 8 bases, with 5 bases between.

The gene calls are TRBV27 and TRBJ1-5, with D possibly being TRBD1 (6 bases). The CDR3 extends over 13 amino acids. V was shortened by 6 bases and J by 7 bases, with 13 bases between the two germline ends. Germline CDR1 is MNHEY and CDR2 is SMNVEV (reference sequence). In DNA form, the CDR3 reads TGTGCCAGCAGCCTTAACAGGGTACAGCCCCAGCATTTT. Translating it yields CASSLNRVQPQHF.

The genes are TRBV4-1 and TRBJ1-4; D is possibly TRBD1 (5 bases). From germline, CDR1 is MGHRA and CDR2 YSYEKL. V gave up 1 base and J gave up 0 bases, with 15 bases separating them. The length of the CDR3 is 18 residues. The CDR3 bases are TGCGCCAGCAGCCAAGGGACACTCTTTATCGCAACTAATGAAAAACTGTTTTTT. It is translated as CASSQGTLFIATNEKLFF.

This chain links TRBV9 with TRBJ2-3; D uncertain. The ends were cut back, 1 base at V and 6 bases at J, with 9 bases in the middle. The CDR3 covers 13 residues. CDR1 and CDR2 (germline): SGDLS, YYNGEE. The DNA of the CDR3 is TGTGCCAGCAGCGTAAGTCCTGAGGATACGCAGTATTTT. This encodes CASSVSPEDTQYF.

V and J are TRBV7-6 and TRBJ1-4; 11 positions agree with TRBD1. CDR1 is SGHVS, CDR2 FNYEAQ, per germline. This CDR3 contains 16 residues. The ends lost 0 bases at V and 7 bases at J; junction bases unmatched: 4. CDR3 coding DNA: TGTGCCAGCAGCTTAGCCGCAGGGACAGGGGGTGAAAAACTGTTTTTT. Translation: CASSLAAGTGGEKLFF.

The chain employs TRBV4-1 and TRBJ1-6; D gene uncertain. Germline lookup yields CDR1 MGHRA and CDR2 YSYEKL. Between the trimmed V and J ends, which lost 3 bases and 3 bases, there was a span of 9 bases. The CDR3 is made up of 15 amino acids. The CDR3 nucleotides read TGCGCCAGCAGCCAGGGCGACCTCTATAATTCACCCCTCCACTTT. This codes for CASSQGDLYNSPLHF.

The chain couples TRBV6-1 to TRBJ1-1; 9 bases are a match to TRBD1. The CDR3 contains 14 residues. Trimming at V came to 3 bases and at J to 4 bases, leaving 3 bases not matched to a gene. The V gene's germline CDR1 is MNHNS and CDR2 SASEGT. The CDR3 here is CASSETGGITEAFF. The CDR3 region has the DNA TGTGCCAGCAGTGAGACAGGGGGTATCACTGAAGCTTTCTTT.

This chain connects TRBV10-3 to TRBJ2-3, with D possibly matching TRBD1 (6 bases). Germline lookup yields CDR1 ENHRY and CDR2 SYGVKD. This CDR3 comprises 16 residues. Trimming took 3 bases from V and 0 from J, leaving 13 bases between them. Here the CDR3 reads CAISELQGFSTDTQYF. The CDR3 bases are TGTGCCATCAGTGAATTACAGGGATTCAGCACAGATACGCAGTATTTT.

This chain connects TRBV30 to TRBJ1-6; D may be TRBD1 (6 bases). Germline-derived CDR1 and CDR2 are GTSNPN and SVGIG (reference sequence). The CDR3 has 14 residues. The V and J ends lost 1 base and 14 bases respectively, with 18 bases between them. The CDR3: CAWSGTEASIALHF. DNA for the CDR3: TGTGCCTGGAGTGGGACAGAGGCGTCGATAGCCCTCCACTTT.

The chain employs TRBV28 and TRBJ1-2; TRBD1 matches 9 bases. The CDR3 extends over 15 amino acids. Germline V gene lookup returns CDR1 MDHEN and CDR2 SYDVKM. V shed 6 bases and J 2 bases; nucleotides not matched to a gene: 7. In nucleotides, the CDR3 is TGTGCCAGCAGCATCGGACAGGGGTGGAACTATGGCTACACCTTC. This codes for CASSIGQGWNYGYTF.

V is TRBV15 and J is TRBJ2-4; possibly TRBD1 for D (6 bases). Trimming stripped 0 bases from V and 8 bases from J, with 8 bases between. Per germline, CDR1 LNHNV and CDR2 YYDKDF (reference sequence). The CDR3 is 13 amino acids. This CDR3 reads CATSREGGHIQYF. The CDR3, as DNA: TGTGCCACCAGCAGAGAAGGGGGACACATTCAGTACTTC.

The CDR3 coding sequence is TGCGCCAGCAGCTCCCCAAACCTAGGGGGTAATGAAAAACTGTTTTTT. Residues: CASSSPNLGGNEKLFF. This chain links TRBV5-1 with TRBJ1-4; the D gene is possibly TRBD1 (6 bases). Trimming pared 3 bases from V and 4 bases from J, leaving 16 bases between. Germline values: CDR1 SGHRS, CDR2 YFSETQ. This CDR3 has 16 residues.

This rearrangement joins TRBV19 to TRBJ1-2; no reliable D call. Germline V gives CDR1 LNHDA, CDR2 SQIVND (reference sequence). The germline V and J ends were trimmed by 8 bases and 0 bases, with 10 bases remaining between them. The CDR3 loop spans 13 amino acids. The CDR3 region is CASGRTTNYGYTF. CDR3 nucleotide sequence: TGTGCCAGTGGTCGGACTACTAACTATGGCTACACCTTC.

V is TRBV15 and J is TRBJ2-7; no firm D call. Germline-derived CDR1 and CDR2 are LNHNV and YYDKDF (reference sequence). The ends were cut back, 0 bases at V and 2 bases at J, with 17 bases in the middle. This CDR3 is built from 17 residues. The chain's CDR3 is CATSRDTWALSTYEQYF. CDR3 bases: TGTGCCACCAGCAGAGATACGTGGGCCTTATCCACCTACGAGCAGTACTTC.

The V and J genes are TRBV9 and TRBJ1-1, with 7 bases that match TRBD1. CDR3 length equals 14 residues. CDR1 SGDLS and CDR2 YYNGEE come from the germline V gene. V lost 4 bases and J lost 3; bases outside the gene matches: 6. CDR3 sequence (DNA): TGTGCCAGCAGCCCCCGACAGGGCGACACTGAAGCTTTCTTT. It yields the protein CASSPRQGDTEAFF.

The chain carries TRBV5-6 and TRBJ1-4, with no clear D. With 4 bases removed from V and 7 bases from J, the gap between germline ends came to 14 bases. The germline V gene has CDR1 SGHDT and CDR2 YYEEEE. CDR3 length: 14 amino acids. The CDR3 DNA sequence: TGTGCCAGCAGCCCGGCTAGAGGTGGTGAAAAACTGTTTTTT. Its translation: CASSPARGGEKLFF.

The chain uses TRBV9 and TRBJ2-2; 8 bases are shared with TRBD2. This CDR3 contains 15 residues. Unmatched junction bases numbered 7, after V lost 4 bases and J lost 5 bases. Per germline, CDR1 SGDLS and CDR2 YYNGEE. CDR3 loop: CASSPTAGGTGELFF. The CDR3 DNA is TGTGCCAGCAGCCCTACCGCGGGGGGAACCGGGGAGCTGTTTTTT. The full variable domain, its missing parts supplied by reference TRBV9 and TRBJ2-2, is DSGVTQTPKHLITATGQRVTLRCSPRSGDLSVYWYQQSLDQGLQFLIQYYNGEERAKGNILERFSAQQFPDLHSELNLSSLELGDSALYFCASSPTAGGTGELFFGEGSRLTVL.

In this sample, this clone turned up a few times. This CDR3 reads CASSDDGEQPQHF. In nucleotides, the CDR3 is TGTGCCAGCAGTGACGACGGGGAGCAGCCCCAGCATTTT. The chain links TRBV2 to TRBJ1-5; D uncertain. Between the trimmed V and J ends, which lost 3 bases and 7 bases, there was a span of 10 bases. The germline V gene has CDR1 SNHLY and CDR2 FYNNEI. CDR3 length: 13 residues.

This clone appeared once. This sequence joins TRBV18 and TRBJ1-2; D is unresolved. The CDR3 has 15 residues. The germline V gene has CDR1 KGHSH and CDR2 LQKENI. Trimming took 3 bases from V and 0 from J, leaving 11 bases between them. The CDR3 nucleotides are TGTGCCAGCTCACCTAATGGGCAAGCTAACTATGGCTACACCTTC. It encodes CASSPNGQANYGYTF.

V and J are TRBV2 and TRBJ1-6; D perhaps matches TRBD1 (6 bases). The ends were cut back, 5 bases at V and 10 bases at J, with 12 bases in the middle. This CDR3 comprises 13 residues. Germline CDR1 and CDR2: SNHLY and FYNNEI. Written as DNA, the CDR3 is TGTGCCAGCAGTTTCCAGGGGAACTCACCCCTCCACTTT. It codes for CASSFQGNSPLHF.

The chain uses TRBV13 and TRBJ1-1; no clear D gene. Germline V lookup: CDR1 PRHDT, CDR2 FYEKMQ (reference sequence). V lost 5 bases and J 0 bases, leaving 13 bases between the germline ends. The CDR3 extends over 15 amino acids. CDR3 nucleotide sequence: TGTGCCAGCAGCCCCCCCGTCCCTATGAACACTGAAGCTTTCTTT. Translating gives CASSPPVPMNTEAFF.

This clone appeared a single time. The chain carries TRBV29-1 and TRBJ1-2; D call uncertain. V lost 4 bases, J lost 4 bases, and 7 bases lay in between. The CDR3 is made up of 11 amino acids. CDR1 and CDR2 from the germline V gene are SQVTM and ANQGSEA. The chain's CDR3 is CSVGHFYGYTF. CDR3 sequence (DNA): TGCAGCGTTGGACACTTCTATGGCTACACCTTC.

CDR3 nucleotides: TGTGCCAGCGTACCTGAAAGGGGATCGGACACTGAAGCTTTCTTT. Translation: CASVPERGSDTEAFF. The chain is built from TRBV25-1 and TRBJ1-1; D perhaps matches TRBD1 (5 bases). V lost 8 bases and J 3 bases, leaving 19 bases between the germline ends. The CDR3 covers 15 residues. CDR1 and CDR2 (germline): MGHDK, SYGVNS.

This sequence joins TRBV14 and TRBJ2-2; D gene unclear. This CDR3 is built from 14 residues. The germline V and J ends were trimmed by 6 bases and 2 bases, with 10 bases remaining between them. Germline-derived CDR1 and CDR2 are SGHDN and FVKESK. CDR3 nucleotides: TGTGCCAGCAGTCTTCGTATAAACACCGGGGAGCTGTTTTTT. Its translation is CASSLRINTGELFF.

The J gene is TRBJ2-1, the V gene TRBV4-1; 9 bases match TRBD2. Germline trimming cut 4 bases from V and 3 bases from J; bases unmatched to any gene: 13. Germline V gene data show CDR1 as MGHRA and CDR2 as YSYEKL. The CDR3 has 18 residues. The CDR3 nucleotides read TGCGCCAGCAGCCTAGGAGGTAGCGGGGGCCTAAGCTACAATGAGCAGTTCTTC. Protein sequence: CASSLGGSGGLSYNEQFF.

This rearrangement joins TRBV7-9 to TRBJ2-5; D unresolved. Germline CDR1 is SEHNR and CDR2 is FQNEAQ (reference sequence). This CDR3 contains 12 residues. V lost 4 bases and J lost 7, with 10 bases in between. CDR3 nucleotides: TGTGCCAGCAGCTCTACCGATGGGACCCAGTACTTC. Its translation is CASSSTDGTQYF. Together with reference TRBV7-9 and TRBJ2-5, the CDR3 gives the full variable domain: DTGVSQNPRHKITKRGQNVTFRCDPISEHNRLYWYRQTLGQGPEFLTYFQNEAQLEKSRLLSDRFSAERPKGSFSTLEIQRTEQGDSAMYLCASSSTDGTQYFGPGTRLLVL.

In its sample, this clone was seen once. The chain joins TRBV11-2 to TRBJ1-2; possible D gene TRBD1, 6 bases. Between the trimmed V and J ends, which lost 1 base and 8 bases, there was a span of 17 bases. Germline assignment: CDR1 SGHAT and CDR2 FQNNGV. The CDR3 consists of 15 residues. The CDR3 nucleotides read TGTGCCAGCAGCTTAGTCGGGGGGCTGGTAGGAGGCTACACCTTC. Its translation: CASSLVGGLVGGYTF.